The T cell receptor (beta chain) described here comes from a study of T cell repertoires in cytomegalovirus infection. Study summary: Signatures in public TCR beta sequences pointed to both CMV infection and matching HLA type.

TCRdb called the reads again in MiXCR, with one record for every CDR3 protein. The sample has fewer than 950,000 distinct CDR3 sequences, about 31% seen once. This clonotype was observed a handful of times. Its antigen is still unknown. CDR3 length: 13 residues. CDR1 is SEHNR, CDR2 FQNEAQ, per germline (reference sequence). Trimming removed 7 bases at V and 8 bases at J, with 17 bases between. This sample comprised cultured CD8+ T cells from PBMCs, obtained from culture after CMV antigen stimulation. The chain joins TRBV7-9 to TRBJ1-2; D is possibly TRBD1 (6 bases). The receptor's source is a human donor in good health (CMV status not recorded). Some clones in this sample may be carry-over from other donors' samples. The CDR3 nucleotides are TGTGCCAGCACCCCGGGGGGGGCGCAGGGCTACACCTTC. This gives the protein CASTPGGAQGYTF.